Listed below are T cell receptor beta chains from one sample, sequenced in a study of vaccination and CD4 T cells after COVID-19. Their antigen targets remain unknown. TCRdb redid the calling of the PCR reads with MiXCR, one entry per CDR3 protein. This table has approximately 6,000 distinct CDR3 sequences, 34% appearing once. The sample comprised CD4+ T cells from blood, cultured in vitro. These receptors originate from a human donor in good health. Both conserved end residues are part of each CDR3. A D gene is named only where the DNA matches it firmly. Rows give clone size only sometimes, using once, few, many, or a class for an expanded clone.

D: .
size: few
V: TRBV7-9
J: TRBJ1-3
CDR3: CASSFGNTIYF
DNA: TGTGCCAGCAGCTTTGGAAACACCATATATTTT

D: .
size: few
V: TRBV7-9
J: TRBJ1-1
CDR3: CASSLGQREAFF
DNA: TGTGCCAGCAGCTTAGGACAGAGAGAAGCTTTCTTT

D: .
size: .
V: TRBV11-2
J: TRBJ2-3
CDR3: CASSFSGPAGGTQYF
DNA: TGTGCCAGCAGCTTTTCGGGACCTGCGGGCGGTACGCAGTATTTT

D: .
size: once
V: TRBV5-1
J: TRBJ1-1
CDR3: CASSLGQDTEAFF
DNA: TGCGCCAGCAGCTTGGGTCAGGATACTGAAGCTTTCTTT

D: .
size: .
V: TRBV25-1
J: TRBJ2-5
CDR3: CASSEYSEETQYF
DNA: TGTGCCAGCAGTGAATACAGCGAGGAGACCCAGTACTTC

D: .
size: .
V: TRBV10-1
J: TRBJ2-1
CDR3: CASSKSSYNEQFF
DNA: TGCGCCAGCAGTAAGAGCTCCTACAATGAGCAGTTCTTC

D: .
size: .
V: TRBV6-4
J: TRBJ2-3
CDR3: CASSAGGEGDTQYF
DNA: TGTGCCAGCAGTGCGGGGGGCGAGGGAGATACGCAGTATTTT

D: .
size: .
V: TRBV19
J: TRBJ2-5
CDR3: CASSISIDSQETQYF
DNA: TGTGCCAGTAGTATTTCAATAGACAGCCAAGAGACCCAGTACTTC

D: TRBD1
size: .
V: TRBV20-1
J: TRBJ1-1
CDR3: CSARTGDTEAFF
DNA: TGCAGTGCTAGGACAGGGGACACTGAAGCTTTCTTT

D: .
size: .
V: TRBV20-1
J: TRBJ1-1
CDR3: CSARDLRGMNTEAFF
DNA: TGCAGTGCTAGAGATCTGAGAGGGATGAACACTGAAGCTTTCTTT

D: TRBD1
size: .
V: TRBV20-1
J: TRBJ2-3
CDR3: CSAYRGTTDTQYF
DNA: TGCAGTGCCTACAGGGGTACGACAGATACGCAGTATTTT

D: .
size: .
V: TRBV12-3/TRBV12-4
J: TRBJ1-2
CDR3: CASSKGTGYGYTF
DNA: TGTGCCAGCAGCAAAGGGACTGGCTATGGCTACACCTTC

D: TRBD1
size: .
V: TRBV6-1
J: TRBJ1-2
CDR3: CASSLSGGCYTF
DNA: TGTGCCAGCAGTCTGTCAGGGGGCTGCTACACCTTC

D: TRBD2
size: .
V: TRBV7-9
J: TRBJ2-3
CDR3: CASSVGLAGMADTQYF
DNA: TGTGCCAGCAGCGTAGGACTAGCGGGAATGGCAGATACGCAGTATTTT

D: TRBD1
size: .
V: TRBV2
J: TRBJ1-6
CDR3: CASRSSGTGRNSPLHF
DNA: TGTGCCAGCAGATCGTCCGGGACAGGGCGTAATTCACCCCTCCACTTT

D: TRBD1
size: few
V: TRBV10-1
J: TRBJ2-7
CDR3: CASSQDRGEQYF
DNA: TGCGCCAGCAGTCAAGACAGGGGCGAGCAGTACTTC

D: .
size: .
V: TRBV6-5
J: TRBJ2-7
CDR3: CASSYGAGDYEQYF
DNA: TGTGCCAGCAGTTACGGGGCAGGAGACTACGAGCAGTACTTC